The following is a T cell receptor (beta chain) sequence with its context. What it binds is unknown. This sample is drawn from a study of radiotherapy plus CTLA-4 blockade in lung cancer. Study overall: The study recorded objective responses in less than 20% of patients and disease control in around 31%. Study-wide results and limits: In blood, tumor-derived TCR clones expanded after radiotherapy plus ipilimumab. Response was reportedly best predicted by early blood T cell clone dynamics, with interferon-beta.

Profiling relied on immunoSEQ multiplex PCR, and the TCRdb table lists in-frame clones only, not all of them. The sample consists of tens of thousands of clones, about 86% of them appearing once. Germline CDR1 reads SEHNR; CDR2 reads FQNEAQ (reference sequence). The CDR3 covers 15 residues. The V and J ends lost 2 bases and 6 bases respectively, with 14 bases between them. CTLA-4 blockade with ipilimumab, together with focal radiation, was given to patients with chemo-refractory metastatic non-small-cell lung cancer. The rearrangement joins TRBV7-9 to TRBJ2-1, with unresolved D. The sequence derives from a human donor with non-small cell lung cancer who had a partial response to radiotherapy plus ipilimumab. The source material was peripheral blood, sampled from a patient treated with radiotherapy plus ipilimumab. DNA for the CDR3: TGTGCCAGCAGCTTACGGTCCTCTCGGGTCAATGAGCAGTTCTTC. Its protein is CASSLRSSRVNEQFF.